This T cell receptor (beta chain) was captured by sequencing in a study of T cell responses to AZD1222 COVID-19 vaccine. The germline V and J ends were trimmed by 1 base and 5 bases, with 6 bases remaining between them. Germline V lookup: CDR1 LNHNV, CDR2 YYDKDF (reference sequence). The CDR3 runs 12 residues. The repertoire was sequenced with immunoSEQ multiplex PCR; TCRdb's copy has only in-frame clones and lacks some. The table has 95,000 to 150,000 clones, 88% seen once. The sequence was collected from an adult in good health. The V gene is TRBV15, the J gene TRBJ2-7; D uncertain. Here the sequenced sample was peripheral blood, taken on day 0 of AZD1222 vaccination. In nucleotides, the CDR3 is TGTGCCACCAGCAGAGTAGGTAACGAGCAGTACTTC. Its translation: CATSRVGNEQYF.